A selection of T cell receptor beta chains follows, all from one sample in a study of T cell repertoires in cytomegalovirus infection. One entry per CDR3 protein results from TCRdb running MiXCR on the reads. Of around 740,000 distinct CDR3 sequences listed, under 40% are singletons. The sequenced material came from PBMCs. These receptors originate from a human donor in good health (CMV status not recorded). Some clones in this sample may be carry-over from other donors' samples. Both conserved end residues are part of each CDR3. The D gene is left open where the match is weak. Size is omitted from some rows. Given values are once, few, many or a class for expanded clones.

d_gene: TRBD1
abundance: -
j_gene: TRBJ1-5
v_gene: TRBV15
CDR3nt: TGTTCCACCGCGACAGGGGAGGGGATAAATAGCAATCAGCCCCAGCATTTT
CDR3aa: CSTATGEGINSNQPQHF

d_gene: TRBD2
abundance: -
j_gene: TRBJ2-5
v_gene: TRBV15
CDR3nt: TGTGCCACCAGCAGAGGATCGGGGGGACAAGAGACCCAGTACTTC
CDR3aa: CATSRGSGGQETQYF

d_gene: TRBD1
abundance: few
j_gene: TRBJ2-1
v_gene: TRBV7-2
CDR3nt: TGTGCCAGCAGCTCCTTCGGGACAGGGACCTTATGGGGCCCCAATGAGCAGTTCTTC
CDR3aa: CASSSFGTGTLWGPNEQFF

d_gene: -
abundance: few
j_gene: TRBJ1-4
v_gene: TRBV27
CDR3nt: TGTGCCAGCAGTCCCTTCGGGGGTTTGGGTGAAAAACTGTTTTTT
CDR3aa: CASSPFGGLGEKLFF

d_gene: TRBD2
abundance: -
j_gene: TRBJ2-1
v_gene: TRBV10-3
CDR3nt: TGTGCCATCACCTCCCGGGGGGGCAGCGATGAGCAGTTCTTC
CDR3aa: CAITSRGGSDEQFF

d_gene: -
abundance: -
j_gene: TRBJ1-2
v_gene: TRBV19
CDR3nt: TGTGCCAGCATGGACAGCTATGGCTACACCTTC
CDR3aa: CASMDSYGYTF

d_gene: -
abundance: few
j_gene: TRBJ1-2
v_gene: TRBV18
CDR3nt: TGTGCCAGCTCACCGGTCCAGCTAGCACAGGGCTATGGCTACACCTTC
CDR3aa: CASSPVQLAQGYGYTF

d_gene: -
abundance: -
j_gene: TRBJ1-1
v_gene: TRBV29-1
CDR3nt: TGCAGCGTTGAGGGCCGGGGCACTGAAGCTTTCTTT
CDR3aa: CSVEGRGTEAFF

d_gene: -
abundance: few
j_gene: TRBJ1-1
v_gene: TRBV6-6
CDR3nt: TGTGCCAGCAGTTACTCGAAATATCAGTACACTGAAGCTTTCTTT
CDR3aa: CASSYSKYQYTEAFF

d_gene: -
abundance: many
j_gene: TRBJ2-7
v_gene: TRBV29-1
CDR3nt: TGCAGCGTTGAGGGCAGGGGCGGCGAGCAGTACTTC
CDR3aa: CSVEGRGGEQYF

d_gene: TRBD1
abundance: few
j_gene: TRBJ2-7
v_gene: TRBV19
CDR3nt: TGTGCCAGTAGTATTGGGACAGGGGGCGCGTACGAGCAGTACTTC
CDR3aa: CASSIGTGGAYEQYF

d_gene: TRBD1
abundance: -
j_gene: TRBJ2-7
v_gene: TRBV27
CDR3nt: TGTGCCAGCAGTTTCTTCCCGACAGGGCGATCCTACGAGCAGTACTTC
CDR3aa: CASSFFPTGRSYEQYF

d_gene: -
abundance: few
j_gene: TRBJ1-2
v_gene: TRBV28
CDR3nt: TGTGCCAGCAGCACCCTCAATACTGGGACGGTCTATGGCTACACCTTC
CDR3aa: CASSTLNTGTVYGYTF

d_gene: -
abundance: -
j_gene: TRBJ2-3
v_gene: TRBV12-3/TRBV12-4
CDR3nt: TGTGCCAGCAGTGATAACCTAGGGCGGGGGCAACGGGATACGCAGTATTTT
CDR3aa: CASSDNLGRGQRDTQYF

d_gene: -
abundance: -
j_gene: TRBJ1-1
v_gene: TRBV10-3
CDR3nt: TGTGCCATCAGTCTAGGGGTTAACACTGAAGCTTTCTTT
CDR3aa: CAISLGVNTEAFF

d_gene: -
abundance: -
j_gene: TRBJ1-2
v_gene: TRBV27
CDR3nt: TGTGCCAGCAGTTTACGGGGCATCTTACCAGGGGCTGATCCTAACTATGGCTACACCTTC
CDR3aa: CASSLRGILPGADPNYGYTF

d_gene: -
abundance: -
j_gene: TRBJ2-7
v_gene: TRBV7-6
CDR3nt: TGTGCCAGCAGCCACGGGGACCCAAACTACGAGCAGTACTTC
CDR3aa: CASSHGDPNYEQYF

d_gene: -
abundance: -
j_gene: TRBJ2-5
v_gene: TRBV7-9
CDR3nt: TGTGCCAGCATCGCAAACTGGGGTGGCGAGACCCAGTACTTC
CDR3aa: CASIANWGGETQYF

d_gene: -
abundance: -
j_gene: TRBJ2-3
v_gene: TRBV3-1
CDR3nt: TGTGCCAGCAGCCAAGATTCCCCGCAGTATTTT
CDR3aa: CASSQDSPQYF

d_gene: -
abundance: -
j_gene: TRBJ2-7
v_gene: TRBV6-5
CDR3nt: TGTGCCAGCAGTTACCGGCAGGGCGGAGGAGAGCAGTACTTC
CDR3aa: CASSYRQGGGEQYF

d_gene: -
abundance: -
j_gene: TRBJ2-7
v_gene: TRBV20-1
CDR3nt: TGCAGTGCTAGTGGGGCAGGCCTTGGTTACGAGCAGTACTTC
CDR3aa: CSASGAGLGYEQYF

d_gene: -
abundance: once
j_gene: TRBJ1-1
v_gene: TRBV10-3
CDR3nt: TGTGCCATCAGTGGGGACAAAGGTTTCTACACTGAAGCTTTCTTT
CDR3aa: CAISGDKGFYTEAFF

d_gene: TRBD1
abundance: -
j_gene: TRBJ1-2
v_gene: TRBV6-1
CDR3nt: TGTGCCAGCAGTCCTCTCTGGGGCGTGGGACAGGGACCCGGCTACACCTTC
CDR3aa: CASSPLWGVGQGPGYTF

d_gene: -
abundance: many
j_gene: TRBJ2-5
v_gene: TRBV7-2
CDR3nt: TGTGCCAGCAGCCCAGACAATTGGCGGTACCAAGAGACCCAGTACTTC
CDR3aa: CASSPDNWRYQETQYF

d_gene: TRBD1
abundance: many
j_gene: TRBJ1-2
v_gene: TRBV7-2
CDR3nt: TGTGCCAGCAGCGCTGGGACAGGCCAATATGGCTACACCTTC
CDR3aa: CASSAGTGQYGYTF

d_gene: TRBD1
abundance: -
j_gene: TRBJ1-2
v_gene: TRBV24-1
CDR3nt: TGTGCCACCAGTGATTCAAAGGACAGGCCCTCCTATGGCTACACCTTC
CDR3aa: CATSDSKDRPSYGYTF

d_gene: -
abundance: -
j_gene: TRBJ2-6
v_gene: TRBV12-3/TRBV12-4
CDR3nt: TGTGCCAGCAGTTTTCTACGGGGGGCAGGGGGTCTCTCTCCCTCTGGGGCCAACGTCCTGACTTTC
CDR3aa: CASSFLRGAGGLSPSGANVLTF

d_gene: TRBD2
abundance: few
j_gene: TRBJ2-1
v_gene: TRBV18
CDR3nt: TGTGCCAGCTCACCATCTCTAGCGGGAGGTCGGGGTGAGCAGTTCTTC
CDR3aa: CASSPSLAGGRGEQFF

d_gene: TRBD2
abundance: -
j_gene: TRBJ2-1
v_gene: TRBV29-1
CDR3nt: TGCAGCGTTGAAGTGGGCGGGAGTAATGGCAATGAGCAGTTCTTC
CDR3aa: CSVEVGGSNGNEQFF

d_gene: -
abundance: many
j_gene: TRBJ1-1
v_gene: TRBV12-3/TRBV12-4
CDR3nt: TGTGCCACCTCGACAGGAAGCAACACTGAAGCTTTCTTT
CDR3aa: CATSTGSNTEAFF

d_gene: -
abundance: many
j_gene: TRBJ1-1
v_gene: TRBV4-1
CDR3nt: TGTGCCAGCAGCCAAGACAGGCTGAACACTGAAGCTTTCTTT
CDR3aa: CASSQDRLNTEAFF

d_gene: TRBD1
abundance: -
j_gene: TRBJ2-1
v_gene: TRBV2
CDR3nt: TGTGCCAGCAGAAAGACAGGGGGATACAATGAGCAGTTCTTC
CDR3aa: CASRKTGGYNEQFF

d_gene: -
abundance: few
j_gene: TRBJ2-5
v_gene: TRBV7-9
CDR3nt: TGTGCCAGCAGCCTTCCTCCAAGATTTTCCGGGACTTACGAGACCCAGTACTTC
CDR3aa: CASSLPPRFSGTYETQYF

d_gene: -
abundance: many
j_gene: TRBJ1-4
v_gene: TRBV7-2
CDR3nt: TGTGCCAGCAGCTTCGTCGGGGCGCCTAATGAAAAACTGTTTTTT
CDR3aa: CASSFVGAPNEKLFF

d_gene: -
abundance: -
j_gene: TRBJ2-1
v_gene: TRBV11-2
CDR3nt: TGTGCCAGCAGCTTAGATTATTGGACCAGCTCCTACAATGAGCAGTTCTTC
CDR3aa: CASSLDYWTSSYNEQFF

d_gene: TRBD1
abundance: -
j_gene: TRBJ1-1
v_gene: TRBV7-3
CDR3nt: TGTGCCAGCAGCCCGACAGGGGAAAACACTGAAGCTTTCTTT
CDR3aa: CASSPTGENTEAFF

d_gene: -
abundance: few
j_gene: TRBJ2-2
v_gene: TRBV15
CDR3nt: TGTGCCACCAGCAGAGATCGAGGTCGATTTTGCCTCCTTTTGAGGTGTTTCCCCGGGGAGCTGTTTTTT
CDR3aa: CATSRDRGRFCLLLRCFPGELFF

d_gene: TRBD1
abundance: many
j_gene: TRBJ1-5
v_gene: TRBV19
CDR3nt: TGTGCCAGTAGTATAAGAGGCGGACAGGGAGGACGACAGCCCCAGCATTTT
CDR3aa: CASSIRGGQGGRQPQHF

d_gene: -
abundance: -
j_gene: TRBJ2-5
v_gene: TRBV10-3
CDR3nt: TGTGCCACCACAGACCAAGGGATCGGGACCCAGTACTTC
CDR3aa: CATTDQGIGTQYF

d_gene: -
abundance: few
j_gene: TRBJ1-5
v_gene: TRBV12-3/TRBV12-4
CDR3nt: TGTGCCGGCAGTTTCGGGAATCAGCCCCAGCATTTT
CDR3aa: CAGSFGNQPQHF

d_gene: TRBD1
abundance: few
j_gene: TRBJ1-6
v_gene: TRBV27
CDR3nt: TGTGCCAGCAGTTTCACGACAGGGCTAGCCTATAATTCACCCCTCCACTTT
CDR3aa: CASSFTTGLAYNSPLHF

d_gene: -
abundance: -
j_gene: TRBJ1-1
v_gene: TRBV12-3/TRBV12-4
CDR3nt: TGTGCCAGCAGAGCAGGGGTACTTGAAGCTTTCTTT
CDR3aa: CASRAGVLEAFF

d_gene: -
abundance: -
j_gene: TRBJ2-1
v_gene: TRBV7-9
CDR3nt: TGTGCCAGCAGCTTAAAAGCCCGTCTCAGGAATGAGCAGTTCTTC
CDR3aa: CASSLKARLRNEQFF

d_gene: -
abundance: many
j_gene: TRBJ2-3
v_gene: TRBV7-2
CDR3nt: TGTGCCAGCAGAGGATACACAGATACGCAGTATTTT
CDR3aa: CASRGYTDTQYF

d_gene: TRBD2
abundance: -
j_gene: TRBJ2-1
v_gene: TRBV13
CDR3nt: TGTGCCAGCAGCTCGGGACTAGCGGGTGTCGATGAGCAGTTCTTC
CDR3aa: CASSSGLAGVDEQFF

d_gene: TRBD2
abundance: few
j_gene: TRBJ2-1
v_gene: TRBV29-1
CDR3nt: TGCAGCGTTGAAGATCACCCTAGCGGGACCTACAATGAGCAGTTCTTC
CDR3aa: CSVEDHPSGTYNEQFF

d_gene: -
abundance: -
j_gene: TRBJ2-4
v_gene: TRBV28
CDR3nt: TGTGCCAGCCAAGGTGGGAGCGACATTCAGTACTTC
CDR3aa: CASQGGSDIQYF

d_gene: TRBD1
abundance: -
j_gene: TRBJ2-1
v_gene: TRBV4-1
CDR3nt: TGCGCCAGCAGCTCCGGACAGGGGGGTTACAATGAGCAGTTCTTC
CDR3aa: CASSSGQGGYNEQFF